This TCR beta chain is from a study of shared clonotypes between healthy human individuals. V dropped 5 bases and J dropped 4 bases, with 11 bases sitting between them. This CDR3 comprises 13 residues. The germline V gene has CDR1 MNHEY and CDR2 SVGAGI. Method: immunoSEQ multiplex PCR; TCRdb's copy keeps in-frame clones and lacks some. The table includes about 2.4 million clones, approximately 94% detected once. The sequence came from a man between 18 and 35 years old in good health. Some clones in this sample may be carry-over from other donors' samples. The sequencing sample was made of naive CD4+ T cells from PBMCs. As for subset: CD45RA+ positively selected. The V gene is TRBV6-5, the J gene TRBJ1-2; D is uncertain. CDR3 sequence: CASSPRESYGYTF. CDR3 DNA sequence: TGTGCCAGCAGTCCCCGGGAGAGCTATGGCTACACCTTC.